This T cell receptor beta chain was sequenced during a study of T-cell reconstitution after alpha-beta-depleted transplantation in children. The CDR3 loop spans 18 amino acids. The V and J ends lost 0 bases and 0 bases, in that order; junction bases with no gene match: 9. CDR1 SGDLS and CDR2 YYNGEE come from the germline V gene. The authors prepared the TCRbeta library with unique molecular identifiers. TCRdb called the PCR reads again in MiXCR, with one record for every CDR3 protein. The sample has nearly 550,000 distinct CDR3 sequences, 15% to 20% seen once. The receptor's source is a human donor who donated a stem cell graft to a child with acute lymphoblastic leukemia. This rearrangement joins TRBV9 to TRBJ2-3; 8 bases are a match to TRBD2. The sequences come from PBMCs from the stem cell graft donor, collected from the stem cell graft. The CDR3 DNA reads as TGTGCCAGCAGCGTAGCCCCAGCGGGAGTCCTCAGCACAGATACGCAGTATTTT. This codes for CASSVAPAGVLSTDTQYF.